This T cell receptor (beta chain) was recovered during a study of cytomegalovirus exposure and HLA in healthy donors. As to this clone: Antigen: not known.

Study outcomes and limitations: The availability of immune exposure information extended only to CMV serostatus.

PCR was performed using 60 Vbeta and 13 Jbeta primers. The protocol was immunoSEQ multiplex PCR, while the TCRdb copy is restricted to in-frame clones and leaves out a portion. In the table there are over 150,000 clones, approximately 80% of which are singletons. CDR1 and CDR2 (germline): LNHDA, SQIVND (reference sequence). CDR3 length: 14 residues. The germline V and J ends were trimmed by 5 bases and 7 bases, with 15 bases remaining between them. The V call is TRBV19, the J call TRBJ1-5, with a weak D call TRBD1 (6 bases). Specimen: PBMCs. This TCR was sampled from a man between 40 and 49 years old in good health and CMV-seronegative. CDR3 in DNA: TGTGCCAGTAGTCGTATGGGGGCAGACCAGCCCCAGCATTTT. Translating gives CASSRMGADQPQHF.